This T cell receptor (beta chain) was captured in a study of regulatory T cells in long-lasting Graves disease (TCRdb year 2021). About the investigation overall: Newly diagnosed Graves' disease patients had taken antithyroid drugs for less than 3 months. The study was registered as a clinical trial and conducted in China. A total of roughly 35 samples underwent TCR sequencing: some 13 from persistent and approximately 20 from newly diagnosed Graves' disease patients. Peripheral blood TCR sequencing and RNA sequencing compared persistent Graves' disease patients with newly diagnosed Graves' disease patients. Study-wide conclusions, independent of this receptor: Preferential use of TRBV28, TRBJ1-2 and TRBJ2-5 was observed in persistent disease, whereas TRBV20-1 and TRBJ2-1 were favored in newly diagnosed disease. Because the primary lesion, thyroid tissue, could not be accessed, the study looked at peripheral blood alone. More public clonotypes were shared among persistent patients (about 2,800) than among newly diagnosed patients (under 1,000). Only the TCR beta chain was sequenced and analyzed. Lower TCR Shannon entropy and fewer highly expanded clones were observed in persistent Graves' disease patients than in newly diagnosed patients, which suggested clonal expansion. The authors acknowledged the small sample size as a limitation that may reduce accuracy.

The time point label for this specimen denotes: newly diagnosed GD, antithyroid drugs for less than 3 months. For both TCR sequencing and RNA sequencing, RNA was extracted from PBMCs using TRIzol. Graves' disease was diagnosed according to American Thyroid Association guidelines. The patients came from an endocrinology department in Xi'an, China. From each patient, about 9.7 milliliters of peripheral blood was collected into an EDTA anticoagulant tube. Ficoll Paque Plus density gradient separation was used to isolate PBMCs, and no further T cell sorting was performed. RNA quality was checked with an Agilent 2100 Bioanalyzer and agarose gel, and concentration with a NanoDrop 2000. Notes on this clonotype: Its specific antigen is unknown. No base quality values were provided; no much bigger clone lies one nucleotide off.

Libraries were constructed by multiplex PCR. The reads were generated on an Illumina HiSeq 4000. CDR3 regions were amplified by Arm-PCR with iRepertoire HTBI primers to construct TCR beta libraries. PCR products were gel purified before sequencing. The original pipeline was this. Across samples, 60 to 80 TRBV and 15 or so TRBJ segments were identified and used for gene usage analysis of CDR3 amino acid clonotypes. COPE and FqMerger were used to merge filtered high-quality paired reads into contigs. Contigs were aligned with BLAST to IMGT TRBV, TRBD and TRBJ reference genes, and CDR3 was defined per IMGT. Any clonotype with a frequency above 0.1% was counted as a highly expanded clone. Repertoire diversity was measured by Shannon entropy, and V-J evenness by the Gini coefficient. Clonotypes shared by more than one individual were considered public. TCRdb cleaned the public reads at Q25 with fastp, built clones with MiXCR and kept in-frame beta chains. Under each unique CDR3 protein, matching rows form one entry showing the most common genes and DNA. V and J calls and clone size were set by TCRdb, not the authors. The sample has around 250,000 distinct CDR3 sequences on record, around 19% of them singletons. Jointly, the top ten make up around 15% of the sample.

V is cut by 2 bases and J by 6 bases, and the space between the germline ends is 17 bases. The CDR3 sequence holds 16 residues, the cysteine and phenylalanine included. CDR3 DNA is the only sequence kept; it has 48 bases, read in frame from the first base. Via the germline V gene (reference sequence), CDR1 is PRHDT and CDR2 FYEKMQ. These records were also assigned to another study, of T cells in Graves' hyperthyroidism and ophthalmopathy. As the second paper documents: Graves' hyperthyroidism was defined as stable when no progression to ophthalmopathy occurred over 18 months of follow-up. Hyperthyroidism patients were newly diagnosed, had a disease duration of under 2 months, and were aged 18 to 65 years. The study excluded patients with uncontrolled infections, other autoimmune diseases, pregnancy or lactation. Clinical symptoms, serum thyroxine and TRAb, thyroid ultrasound, and orbital computed tomography formed the basis for the diagnoses. The TCR CDR3 was subjected to a first round of RT-PCR using the HTBI primer set and the Qiagen OneStep RT-PCR kit. Most expanded thyroid clonotypes (frequency above 0.001) were also detected in blood, a finding suggesting that blood repertoires may reflect thyroid immune responses. A 13 V-J signature model separated ophthalmopathy from stable hyperthyroidism, with 87.88% sensitivity and about 81% specificity in cross-validation and 80%/75% in testing. In validation, progression to ophthalmopathy was predicted by the model with nearly 71% sensitivity and 72% to 85% specificity, a median of roughly 6 months before onset. TCR V-J signatures able to tell the groups apart were searched for in a discovery cohort of 95 to 100 patients, of whom over 40 had Graves' ophthalmopathy and 55 to 65 had stable Graves' hyperthyroidism. Whether ophthalmopathy could be predicted prospectively was tested in an independent validation cohort made up of some 20 hyperthyroidism patients plus 17 patients who later progressed to ophthalmopathy. The roughly 100 discovery patients were divided at random into training and test sets in a 7:3 ratio. In addition, the study compared T-cell repertoires in thyroid tissue and in blood from about 6 Graves' hyperthyroidism patients. Following sampling, methimazole starting at 30 mg daily was given to hyperthyroidism patients, and high-dose intravenous methylprednisolone was given to ophthalmopathy patients. A second multiplex PCR round built the libraries, followed by size selection and purification. Sequencing of the libraries was done on an Illumina HiSeq2000 using paired-end 100 bp reads. SOAPnuke was used to process the raw data, throwing out any read that contained adapters or uncalled bases, had a mean Phred below 15, or lacked an exact constant-primer or identifier match. COPE v1.2.5 was used to merge high-quality paired reads, and clonotypes were defined as unique nucleotide sequences. MiTCR v1.1 was used to align clonotypes to the IMGT TRBV, TRBD and TRBJ reference segments. The analysis included only V-J combinations with a frequency above 0.0001, which together covered over 98% of the repertoires. A TCS score was defined as the ratio of F50 (clonal expansion) to E x V (chaos), with BLOSUM62-based TCRdist applied between CDR3 peptides within each V-J. Welch's t-statistics and random forest reduced roughly 530 V-J features to about 13, which were used in a naive Bayes classifier (R e1071). No statistical method was used to set the sample size in advance, and investigators knew the group allocation. The paper describes TCR Vbeta CDR3 sequencing of 140 or so peripheral blood samples, made up of 43 ophthalmopathy patients, over 70 hyperthyroidism patients and some 17 progressor patients.

The rearranged segments are TRBV13 and TRBJ1-5; a confident D gene designation cannot be given. The specimen comprised peripheral blood mononuclear cells (PBMCs), sampled at new diagnosis, from a patient treated with antithyroid drugs. This clonotype originated in a woman aged 25 to 45 with Graves disease. Donor details come from another sample of the same person, matched by shared clones. The DNA sequence is as follows: TGTGCCAGCAGCTTAACGACACCCTCGGGCGGTCAGCCCCAGCATTTT. Translation gives CASSLTTPSGGQPQHF.